The clone carrying this T cell receptor beta chain was observed a few times. Antigen: not known. TCRdb's table, derived via immunoSEQ multiplex PCR, lists solely in-frame clones and lacks some. This sample has some 140,000 clones; about nine tenths occur once, and the top ten carry 5.5%. This entry comes from a study of T cell responses to AZD1222 COVID-19 vaccine. General study findings and limits: Baseline seropositivity characterized only a handful of AZD1222 recipients. White British donors predominated, females outnumbered males, and clonal diversity was possibly underestimated. Repertoires were obtained solely post-peak T cell response.

CDR3 size: 15 residues. The germline V and J ends were trimmed by 0 bases and 6 bases, with 12 bases remaining between them. CDR1 LGHDT and CDR2 YNNKEL come from the germline V gene (reference sequence). The TCR was taken from an adult in good health. The V gene is TRBV3-1 (or the pseudogene TRBV3-2), the J gene TRBJ1-3, with D unresolved. The source material was peripheral blood, sampled on day 0 of MenACWY control vaccination. The CDR3 coding sequence is TGTGCCAGCAGCCAAGAAGGGCCCCAGGAAAACACCATATATTTT. Translated, it gives CASSQEGPQENTIYF.